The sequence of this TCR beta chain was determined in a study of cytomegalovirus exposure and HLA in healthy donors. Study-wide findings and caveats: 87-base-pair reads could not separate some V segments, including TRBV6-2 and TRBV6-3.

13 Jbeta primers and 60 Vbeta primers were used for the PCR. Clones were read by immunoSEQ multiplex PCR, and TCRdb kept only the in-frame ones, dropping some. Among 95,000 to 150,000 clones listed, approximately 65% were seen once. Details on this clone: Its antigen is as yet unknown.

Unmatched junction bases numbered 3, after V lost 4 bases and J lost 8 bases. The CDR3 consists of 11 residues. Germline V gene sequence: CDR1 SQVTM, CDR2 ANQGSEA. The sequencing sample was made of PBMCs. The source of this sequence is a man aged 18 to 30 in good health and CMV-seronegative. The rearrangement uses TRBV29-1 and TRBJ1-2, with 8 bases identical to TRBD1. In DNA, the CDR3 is TGCAGCGTTGGACAGGGGAGAGGCTACACCTTC. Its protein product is CSVGQGRGYTF.